This TCR beta chain was observed in a study of cytomegalovirus exposure and HLA in healthy donors. The study's findings and limits: Listed as cytomegalovirus-associated were over 150 TCR beta chains. According to a later analysis, TCR clusters from the first cohort tended to co-occur in the roughly 130 validation repertoires.

The table came from immunoSEQ multiplex PCR; TCRdb's copy has only in-frame clones and leaves some out. Among about 110,000 clones listed, roughly nine tenths were seen once. As concerns this clone: No antigen is known for it.

Per germline, CDR1 SGHTA and CDR2 FQGTGA. There are 14 residues in the CDR3. V lost 5 bases and J lost 0, with 11 bases in between. This chain joins TRBV7-3 and TRBJ2-7; weak D call: TRBD1 (5 bases). The sample consisted of PBMCs. The clonotype originates from a woman younger than 35 in good health and CMV-seronegative. Written as DNA, the CDR3 is TGTGCCAGCAGCACAGGATTTAGCTCCTACGAGCAGTACTTC. Translating it yields CASSTGFSSYEQYF.